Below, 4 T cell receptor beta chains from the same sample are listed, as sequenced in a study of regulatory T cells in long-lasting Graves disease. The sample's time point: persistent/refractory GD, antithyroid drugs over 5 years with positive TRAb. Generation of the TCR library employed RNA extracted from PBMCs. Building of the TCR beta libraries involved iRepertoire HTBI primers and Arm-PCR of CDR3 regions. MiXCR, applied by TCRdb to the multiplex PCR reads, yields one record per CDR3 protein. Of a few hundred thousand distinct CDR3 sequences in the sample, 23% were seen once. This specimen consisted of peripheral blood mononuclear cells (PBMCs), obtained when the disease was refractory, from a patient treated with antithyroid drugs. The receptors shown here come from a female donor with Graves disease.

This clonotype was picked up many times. The CDR3 DNA reads TGTGCCAGCACCCCCGGGGGTGGCGTCACTGAAGCTTTCTTT. Amino acid sequence: CASTPGGGVTEAFF. This chain links TRBV27 with TRBJ1-1; a possible D gene is TRBD1 (5 bases). V was trimmed by 7 bases and J by 4 bases, leaving 16 bases between them. CDR1 is MNHEY and CDR2 is SMNVEV in the germline V gene (reference sequence). CDR3 length equals 14 residues.

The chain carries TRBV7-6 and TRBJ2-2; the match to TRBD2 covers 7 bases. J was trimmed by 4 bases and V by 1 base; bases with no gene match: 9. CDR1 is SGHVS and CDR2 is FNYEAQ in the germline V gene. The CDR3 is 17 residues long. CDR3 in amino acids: CASSLVLRESITGELFF. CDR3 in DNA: TGTGCCAGCAGCTTAGTCTTGCGGGAGAGCATCACCGGGGAGCTGTTTTTT.

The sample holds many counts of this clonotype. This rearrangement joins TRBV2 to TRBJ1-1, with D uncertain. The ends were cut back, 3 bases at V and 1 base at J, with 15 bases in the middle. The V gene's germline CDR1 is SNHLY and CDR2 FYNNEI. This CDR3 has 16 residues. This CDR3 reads CASSESVWVRNTEAFF. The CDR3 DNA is TGTGCCAGCAGTGAGAGCGTCTGGGTTCGGAACACTGAAGCTTTCTTT.

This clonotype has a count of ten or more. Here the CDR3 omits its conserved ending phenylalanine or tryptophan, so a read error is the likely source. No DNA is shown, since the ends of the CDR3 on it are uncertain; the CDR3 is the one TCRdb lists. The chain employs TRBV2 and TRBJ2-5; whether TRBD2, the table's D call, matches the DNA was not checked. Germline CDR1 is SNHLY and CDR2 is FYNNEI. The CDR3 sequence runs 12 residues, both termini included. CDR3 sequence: CASSVKWWPEVL.